The rows below give T cell receptor beta chains drawn from one sample of a study of molecular identifiers for immune sequencing clone quantification. Each CDR3 protein is one row after TCRdb ran MiXCR on the PCR reads. The data show nearly 55,000 distinct CDR3 sequences, about a third seen once. The sample comprised naive CD8+ T cells from blood, with Jurkat cell RNA spiked in. These receptors came from a human donor in good health. Some libraries in this study had Jurkat cell RNA spiked in. Both conserved end residues are part of each CDR3. Each record gives: CDR3 protein, CDR3 DNA, clone size, D gene, V gene, J gene. D genes are given only for firm matches. A row's size may be missing; if present it is once, few, many or a size class.

CASSIIAGTYNEQFF	TGTGCCAGTAGTATTATAGCGGGTACCTACAATGAGCAGTTCTTC	few	TRBD2	TRBV19	TRBJ2-1
CASSVNRAWLSEQYF	TGTGCCAGCAGCGTAAACAGAGCCTGGCTCTCCGAGCAGTACTTC	many	.	TRBV7-9	TRBJ2-7
CASRTQVNTEAFF	TGTGCCAGCAGAACGCAGGTAAACACTGAAGCTTTCTTT	.	.	TRBV13	TRBJ1-1
CASSLTLYEQYF	TGTGCCAGCAGCTTGACCCTCTACGAGCAGTACTTC	.	.	TRBV7-2	TRBJ2-7
CASSMLNEQFF	TGTGCCAGTAGTATGCTCAATGAGCAGTTCTTC	.	.	TRBV19	TRBJ2-1
CAGSIGTTTEAFF	TGTGCCGGCAGTATCGGGACAACCACTGAAGCTTTCTTT	.	.	TRBV12-3/TRBV12-4	TRBJ1-1
CASSLGRSPGELFF	TGTGCCAGCAGCTTAGGCCGGAGCCCCGGGGAGCTGTTTTTT	few	.	TRBV13	TRBJ2-2
CASSFRGPSSYEQYF	TGTGCCAGCAGTTTTCGGGGGCCTAGCTCCTACGAGCAGTACTTC	.	.	TRBV28	TRBJ2-7
CASSVGLGSYEQYF	TGTGCCAGCAGCGTAGGCTTAGGGTCCTACGAGCAGTACTTC	.	.	TRBV9	TRBJ2-7
CSASNFGGATDTQYF	TGCAGTGCTAGTAATTTCGGGGGAGCGACAGATACGCAGTATTTT	.	.	TRBV20-1	TRBJ2-3
CASSLGGLETQYF	TGTGCCAGCAGCCTTGGGGGGCTTGAGACCCAGTACTTC	medium-sized	.	TRBV7-2	TRBJ2-5
CASSLRQDTDTQYF	TGCGCCAGCAGCCTCAGACAGGACACAGATACGCAGTATTTT	.	.	TRBV4-1	TRBJ2-3
CASSCAEGAYEQYF	TGTGCCAGCAGTTGCGCGGAGGGGGCCTACGAGCAGTACTTC	.	.	TRBV6-5	TRBJ2-7
CASSQPLQETQYF	TGTGCCAGCAGCCAACCTTTACAAGAGACCCAGTACTTC	many	.	TRBV7-9	TRBJ2-5
CASSEVMGDYEQYF	TGTGCCAGCAGTGAAGTGATGGGAGACTACGAGCAGTACTTC	large	.	TRBV2	TRBJ2-7
CASSFGLGRQDEQFF	TGCGCCAGCAGCTTCGGACTAGGGCGACAAGATGAGCAGTTCTTC	.	TRBD2	TRBV5-1	TRBJ2-1
CSVGDWNEILFF	TGCAGCGTTGGGGACTGGAATGAAATACTGTTTTTT	.	.	TRBV29-1	TRBJ1-4
CSARSGEGGYYEQYF	TGCAGTGCTAGATCCGGCGAGGGGGGCTACTACGAGCAGTACTTC	few	.	TRBV20-1	TRBJ2-7
CATGPGTSSYNEQFF	TGTGCCACCGGTCCCGGGACTAGCTCCTACAATGAGCAGTTCTTC	many	TRBD2	TRBV15	TRBJ2-1
CASSQPTQGATDEQYF	TGCGCCAGCAGCCAACCAACCCAGGGGGCTACCGACGAGCAGTACTTC	.	TRBD1	TRBV4-1	TRBJ2-7
CASSFEADTQYF	TGTGCCAGCAGTTTCGAGGCAGATACGCAGTATTTT	many	.	TRBV28	TRBJ2-3
CASTYFNERFF	TGTGCCAGCACCTACTTCAATGAGCGGTTCTTC	.	.	TRBV27	TRBJ2-1
CASSFYRGTGELVF	TGTGCCAGCAGTTTCTATCGGGGAACCGGGGAGCTGGTTTTT	.	.	TRBV27	TRBJ2-2
CASSLAEGGAGYTF	TGTGCCAGCAGCTTAGCGGAGGGGGGGGCTGGCTACACCTTC	.	.	TRBV7-8	TRBJ1-2
CASSQERGLNQPQHF	TGTGCCAGCAGCCAAGAAAGAGGACTCAATCAGCCCCAGCATTTT	many	.	TRBV5-4	TRBJ1-5
CASSIGSYEQYF	TGTGCCAGCAGTATAGGCAGCTACGAGCAGTACTTC	.	.	TRBV28	TRBJ2-7
CASSQDRTPYEQYF	TGCGCCAGCAGCCAAGATAGGACGCCCTACGAGCAGTACTTC	many	.	TRBV4-3	TRBJ2-7
CASLGTGGMKTQYF	TGTGCCAGCCTAGGGACAGGGGGCATGAAGACCCAGTACTTC	many	TRBD1	TRBV2	TRBJ2-5
CASSPGQGASGQFF	TGTGCCAGCAGTCCGGGACAGGGGGCTAGTGGGCAGTTCTTC	many	TRBD1	TRBV6-5	TRBJ2-1
CASSLPQSKETQYF	TGTGCCAGCAGCTTACCACAGTCTAAAGAGACCCAGTACTTC	few	.	TRBV7-2	TRBJ2-5
CASRSGTLNTGELFF	TGTGCCAGCAGGAGCGGGACTTTGAACACCGGGGAGCTGTTTTTT	.	TRBD2	TRBV6-6	TRBJ2-2
CASSPGQGGTDTQYF	TGTGCCAGCAGCCCGGGACAGGGTGGGACAGATACGCAGTATTTT	few	TRBD1	TRBV11-2	TRBJ2-3
CASSLGGRRNTEAFF	TGTGCCAGCAGCTTAGGGGGAAGGAGGAACACTGAAGCTTTCTTT	.	.	TRBV5-3	TRBJ1-1
CASSTPVRLAGGVEQYF	TGTGCCAGCAGCACACCCGTTCGACTAGCGGGAGGGGTCGAGCAGTACTTC	.	TRBD2	TRBV9	TRBJ2-7
CAISELADLGLREQYF	TGTGCCATCAGTGAACTAGCGGACCTGGGACTTCGGGAGCAGTACTTC	few	TRBD2	TRBV10-3	TRBJ2-7
CSLYTGLSEEQYF	TGCAGCCTCTATACAGGACTCTCGGAGGAGCAGTACTTC	.	.	TRBV29-1	TRBJ2-7
CASSLWRMEGRSTEAFF	TGTGCCAGCAGTTTATGGAGAATGGAGGGAAGAAGCACTGAAGCTTTCTTT	.	.	TRBV28	TRBJ1-1
CASSWGGLLTDTQYF	TGTGCCAGCAGCTGGGGGGGTCTCCTCACAGATACGCAGTATTTT	once	TRBD2	TRBV5-6	TRBJ2-3
CASSADRTDTQYF	TGTGCCAGCAGCGCGGACAGGACAGATACGCAGTATTTT	medium-sized	TRBD1	TRBV7-6	TRBJ2-3
CATRAPNQPQHF	TGTGCCACCAGGGCGCCTAATCAGCCCCAGCATTTT	.	.	TRBV15	TRBJ1-5
CSVVGGQGGEKLFF	TGCAGCGTTGTAGGTGGTCAGGGTGGTGAAAAACTGTTTTTT	few	.	TRBV29-1	TRBJ1-4